This T cell receptor (beta chain) was sequenced during a study of healthy donors' naive CD4 and CD8 T cells. About the research overall: Donors spanned ages 20-25, 40-50 and 60-70 years, half female.

A linear amplification protocol produced the TCR libraries from about 0.45 ug of total RNA. TCRdb reanalysed the reads using MiXCR and keeps one entry per CDR3 protein. The sample holds 200,000 or so distinct CDR3 sequences, nearly 75% seen once. The germline gives CDR1 SGHKS, CDR2 YYEKEE (reference sequence). The CDR3 consists of 13 residues. The ends were cut back, 7 bases at V and 2 bases at J, with 13 bases in the middle. J is TRBJ2-7 and V is TRBV5-5; perhaps TRBD2 as D (6 bases). The receptor comes from a pool of human donors in good health; the sample pools cells from several healthy donors. The sample comprised naive CD4+ and CD8+ T cells sorted from blood, pooled from several donors. Here the CDR3 reads CASGEAPTYEQYF. CDR3 nucleotides: TGTGCCAGCGGGGAGGCGCCAACCTACGAGCAGTACTTC.